This T cell receptor beta chain was retrieved from a study of shared clonotypes between healthy human individuals. As handled by the study authors: Junction-only immunoSEQ sequences carried no quality scores, so filtering differed. Libraries were prepared by immunoSEQ multiplex PCR; TCRdb keeps only in-frame clonotypes and omits some of them. V and J calls and clone size are those listed in that table; D and trimming were worked out from the DNA. The sample includes about 1.9 million clones, around 93% seen only once; the top ten take more than 1.5%. Naive CD8 cells were CD45RO-negative, positively selected for CCR7, excluding terminally differentiated effector memory CD45RA+ cells. In germline, CDR1 is SGDLS, CDR2 YYNGEE. V lost 3 bases and J lost 1; bases outside the gene matches: 4. CDR3 length: 17 residues.

The sample consisted of naive CD8+ T cells from PBMCs. The rearrangement links TRBV9 to TRBJ2-7, with 16 nucleotides matching TRBD2. The TCR was taken from a man between 18 and 29 years old in good health. Some clones in this sample may be carry-over from other donors' samples. CDR3 amino acids: CASSAGLAGGASYEQYF. The CDR3 region has the DNA TGTGCCAGCAGCGCGGGACTAGCGGGAGGGGCTTCCTACGAGCAGTACTTC.